The 30 T cell receptor beta chains listed next were all sequenced from one sample in a study of cytomegalovirus exposure and HLA in healthy donors. Some clones are missing from TCRdb's copy, which holds only in-frame ones; the method was immunoSEQ multiplex PCR. Of a few hundred thousand clones in the sample, roughly 90% were seen once. The material sequenced was PBMCs. The source of these receptors is a woman aged 18-30 years in good health and CMV-seronegative.

This rearrangement joins TRBV28 to TRBJ1-1, with a possible D match to TRBD1 (6 bases). Germline CDR1 MDHEN, CDR2 SYDVKM. There are 15 residues in the CDR3. The V and J ends lost 1 base and 0 bases respectively, with 9 bases between them. The CDR3 is CASSLSDRVNTEAFF. DNA for the CDR3: TGTGCCAGCAGTTTATCGGACAGAGTGAACACTGAAGCTTTCTTT.

The rearrangement uses TRBV4-3 and TRBJ2-1; possible D gene TRBD1, 5 bases. There are 16 residues in the CDR3. Trimming pared 1 base from V and 7 bases from J, leaving 17 bases between. Germline V lookup: CDR1 LGHNA, CDR2 YSLEER. The CDR3 DNA reads as TGCGCCAGCAGCCAAGGAACGGACACCCTGGGAAATGAGCAGTTCTTC. Amino acids: CASSQGTDTLGNEQFF.

The chain has TRBV10-1 and TRBJ2-3, with 8 bases aligning to TRBD2. The V gene's germline CDR1 is WNHNN and CDR2 SYGVQD (reference sequence). CDR3 length: 21 amino acids. V lost 8 bases to trimming and J lost 1 base; unmatched junction nucleotides: 26. In DNA, the CDR3 is TGCGCCAGCCCAACCACCGGGGGGGTAGCGGGAATCTTTTTGGGCACAGATACGCAGTATTTT. It encodes CASPTTGGVAGIFLGTDTQYF.

The chain has TRBV13 and TRBJ1-1; the match to TRBD1 covers 8 bases. The CDR3 is made up of 16 amino acids. Germline CDR1 is PRHDT and CDR2 is FYEKMQ (reference sequence). Trimming at V came to 5 bases and at J to 0 bases, leaving 8 bases not matched to a gene. CDR3 amino acids: CASSLFRGRLNTEAFF. As DNA, the CDR3 is TGTGCCAGCAGCCTATTCAGGGGGCGATTGAACACTGAAGCTTTCTTT.

In the case of this clone: This sample includes further DNA sequences coding for the same CDR3. CDR3 protein: CASSLGLSYEQYF. CDR3 nucleotide sequence: TGTGCCAGCAGCTTGGGACTTTCCTACGAGCAGTACTTC. This chain connects TRBV7-2 to TRBJ2-7; TRBD2 is a possible D gene (6 bases). This CDR3 has 13 residues. Trimming took off 3 bases at V and 1 base at J, with 7 bases between the two ends. CDR1 is SGHTA, CDR2 FQGNSA, per germline.

This chain uses TRBV5-1 with TRBJ2-1; 13 bases line up with TRBD2. The trim removed 4 bases at V and 6 bases at J, leaving 7 bases unmatched. The CDR3 has 16 amino acids. Germline CDR1 and CDR2: SGHRS and YFSETQ. CDR3 DNA sequence: TGCGCCAGCAGCAACGGGGGACTAGCGGGGACCAATGAGCAGTTCTTC. This encodes CASSNGGLAGTNEQFF.

Regarding this clone: The junction shows a germline mismatch at one end, possibly a read error. The chain links TRBV4-3 to TRBJ2-2, with TRBD2 matching 13 bases. The germline V gene has CDR1 LGHNA and CDR2 YSLEER. This CDR3 comprises 17 residues. This CDR3 reads CASSQGLPGTSGGGLFF. The CDR3 DNA reads as TGCGCCAGCAGCCAAGGCCTTCCGGGAACTAGCGGGGGGGGGCTGTTTTTT.

This rearrangement joins TRBV5-1 to TRBJ1-2; the D gene is possibly TRBD1 (6 bases). Germline V gene lookup returns CDR1 SGHRS and CDR2 YFSETQ. The ends were cut back, 5 bases at V and 6 bases at J, with 14 bases in the middle. The CDR3 runs to 13 residues. The CDR3 nucleotides read TGCGCCAGCAGTTTACAGGGCGCGCATGGCTACACCTTC. This translates into CASSLQGAHGYTF.

The gene calls are TRBV19 and TRBJ2-1; D gene uncertain. V was shortened by 2 bases and J by 5 bases, with 16 bases between the two germline ends. CDR3 length: 16 residues. Germline V lookup: CDR1 LNHDA, CDR2 SQIVND (reference sequence). The CDR3 sequence: CASSISPAPVDNEQFF. The CDR3 region has the DNA TGTGCCAGTAGTATATCCCCAGCGCCGGTGGACAATGAGCAGTTCTTC. Combining the CDR3 with reference TRBV19 and TRBJ2-1 gives the whole variable domain DGGITQSPKYLFRKEGQNVTLSCEQNLNHDAMYWYRQDPGQGLRLIYYSQIVNDFQKGDIAEGYSVSREKKESFPLTVTSAQKNPTAFYLCASSISPAPVDNEQFFGPGTRLTVL.

The CDR3 loop reads CASNRDSQETQYF. CDR3 sequence (DNA): TGTGCCAGCAACAGGGACAGCCAAGAGACCCAGTACTTC. The rearrangement joins TRBV7-8 to TRBJ2-5; TRBD1 aligns across 7 bases. Germline-derived CDR1 and CDR2 are SGHVS and FQNEAQ. With V trimmed by 7 bases and J by 1 base, 3 bases remained unmatched. The CDR3 is 13 amino acids.

The rearrangement links TRBV28 to TRBJ2-7; 8 nucleotides match TRBD1. This CDR3 is built from 15 residues. The V gene end was trimmed by 8 bases and the J gene end by 1 base; junction bases not matched to a gene: 10. Germline lookup yields CDR1 MDHEN and CDR2 SYDVKM. The CDR3 loop reads CASRQRQGLSYEQYF. As DNA, the CDR3 is TGTGCCAGCCGTCAAAGACAGGGGCTTTCCTACGAGCAGTACTTC.

The V call is TRBV14, the J call TRBJ1-1; 7 nucleotides align to TRBD1. Per germline, CDR1 SGHDN and CDR2 FVKESK. V dropped 4 bases and J dropped 1; count of bases not matched to a gene: 6. The CDR3 contains 15 residues. This CDR3 reads CASSLRGYGNTEAFF. As DNA, the CDR3 is TGTGCCAGCAGCCTCAGGGGGTATGGGAACACTGAAGCTTTCTTT.

With regard to this clone: Additional DNA sequences in this sample encode the identical CDR3. The chain is built from TRBV28 and TRBJ1-5; D ambiguous. The V end lost 2 bases, the J end lost 1 base, and 6 bases lay between the germline ends. Looked up from germline, CDR1 is MDHEN and CDR2 is SYDVKM. The length of the CDR3 is 14 residues. CDR3 sequence: CASSLGGSNQPQHF. CDR3 bases: TGTGCCAGCAGTTTAGGCGGAAGCAATCAGCCCCAGCATTTT.

This chain uses TRBV28 with TRBJ2-7; a possible D gene is TRBD1 (5 bases). CDR3 size: 15 residues. Trimming shortened V by 2 bases and J by 0 bases, and 11 bases separated the two germline ends. From germline, CDR1 is MDHEN and CDR2 SYDVKM. The CDR3 here is CASSLGWGDSYEQYF. The CDR3 DNA is TGTGCCAGCAGTTTAGGCTGGGGCGACTCCTACGAGCAGTACTTC. Complete variable domain (other parts from reference TRBV28 and TRBJ2-7): DVKVTQSSRYLVKRTGEKVFLECVQDMDHENMFWYRQDPGLGLRLIYFSYDVKMKEKGDIPEGYSVSREKKERFSLILESASTNQTSMYLCASSLGWGDSYEQYFGPGTRLTVT.

J is TRBJ2-7 and V is TRBV5-4; tentative D call: TRBD1 (5 bases). This CDR3 is built from 13 residues. The V end was cut by 1 base, the J end by 7 bases, with 12 bases between. Germline assignment: CDR1 SGHNT and CDR2 YYREEE (reference sequence). The CDR3 bases are TGTGCCAGCAGCTTGTCCAGGGATCGGGAGCAGTACTTC. It encodes CASSLSRDREQYF.

V and J are TRBV7-6 and TRBJ2-2; unclear D gene. The CDR3 is 15 residues long. Per germline, CDR1 SGHVS and CDR2 FNYEAQ. V lost 0 bases, J lost 5 bases, and 10 bases lay in between. The chain's CDR3 is CASSLAVGETGELFF. The DNA for the CDR3 is TGTGCCAGCAGCTTAGCGGTCGGTGAAACCGGGGAGCTGTTTTTT.

This rearrangement joins TRBV30 to TRBJ2-1; 11 bases agree with TRBD2. This CDR3 region has 15 residues. Germline CDR1 and CDR2: GTSNPN and SVGIG (reference sequence). V gave up 0 bases and J gave up 6 bases; unmatched junction bases: 4. This chain's CDR3 is CAWSVGLAGGNEQFF. The CDR3, as DNA: TGTGCCTGGAGTGTAGGGCTAGCGGGAGGCAATGAGCAGTTCTTC.

The V and J genes are TRBV29-1 and TRBJ2-1; D might be TRBD1 (5 bases). The CDR3 extends over 13 amino acids. With 6 bases removed from V and 3 bases from J, the gap between germline ends came to 12 bases. Germline V lookup: CDR1 SQVTM, CDR2 ANQGSEA. CDR3 in DNA: TGCAGCGTCCTTAAAGACAGCTACAATGAGCAGTTCTTC. It is translated as CSVLKDSYNEQFF.

The CDR3 DNA reads as TGTGCCAGCAGCTTAGAAGGGAGGGTTGATCAGCCCCAGCATTTT. Translation: CASSLEGRVDQPQHF. This rearrangement joins TRBV7-8 to TRBJ1-5; D gene ambiguous. V lost 1 base and J 5 bases, leaving 12 bases between the germline ends. CDR3 size: 15 residues. From germline, CDR1 is SGHVS and CDR2 FQNEAQ. The variable domain in full, completed from reference TRBV7-8 and TRBJ1-5, reads GAGVSQSPRYKVAKRGQDVALRCDPISGHVSLFWYQQALGQGPEFLTYFQNEAQLDKSGLPSDRFFAERPEGSVSTLKIQRTQQEDSAVYLCASSLEGRVDQPQHFGDGTRLSIL.

The chain employs TRBV5-1 and TRBJ2-3, with TRBD2 matching over 8 bases. CDR3 length: 15 amino acids. Unmatched junction bases numbered 1, after V lost 0 bases and J lost 1 base. Germline CDR1 SGHRS, CDR2 YFSETQ. The CDR3 DNA reads TGCGCCAGCAGCTTGGAACTAGCGGGCACAGATACGCAGTATTTT. Translated, it gives CASSLELAGTDTQYF.

V and J are TRBV6-1 and TRBJ1-5; TRBD1 might be the D (6 bases). The CDR3 contains 18 residues. Trimming removed 4 bases from V and 6 bases from J, with 25 bases in between. Germline V gives CDR1 MNHNS, CDR2 SASEGT. CDR3 loop: CASSAIGQPWETGQPQHF. The CDR3 coding sequence is TGTGCCAGCAGTGCGATAGGACAGCCCTGGGAAACTGGTCAGCCCCAGCATTTT.

This clone showed up just once. This chain connects TRBV4-1 to TRBJ2-7; 11 nucleotides line up with TRBD1. V was pared by 3 bases and J by 3 bases, with 13 bases of the junction left unmatched. The CDR3 contains 18 residues. Germline V gives CDR1 MGHRA, CDR2 YSYEKL. Written as DNA, the CDR3 is TGCGCCAGCAGCCATCCCGGGACAGGGGGACCTTTTTACTACGAGCAGTACTTC. This sequence encodes CASSHPGTGGPFYYEQYF.

The V and J genes are TRBV28 and TRBJ1-3; 8 bases fit TRBD1. V lost 6 bases, J lost 0 bases, and 4 bases stayed unmatched. Germline assignment: CDR1 MDHEN and CDR2 SYDVKM. This CDR3 spans 15 amino acids. This chain's CDR3 is CASRYDRGSGNTIYF. CDR3 bases: TGTGCCAGCAGATATGACAGGGGCTCTGGAAACACCATATATTTT.

The chain has TRBV10-3 and TRBJ2-1; 10 bases agree with TRBD2. The germline V gene encodes CDR1 ENHRY and CDR2 SYGVKD. This CDR3 region has 16 residues. Trimming removed 0 bases from V and 9 bases from J; junction bases left unmatched: 8. CDR3 sequence: CAISESLGTSAGEQFF. The CDR3 nucleotides are TGTGCCATCAGTGAGTCTTTAGGGACTAGCGCCGGTGAGCAGTTCTTC.

The rearrangement joins TRBV29-1 to TRBJ1-4; possibly TRBD1 for D (6 bases). V was cut by 4 bases and J by 3 bases, with 12 bases left in between. Germline V gene lookup returns CDR1 SQVTM and CDR2 ANQGSEA. The CDR3 totals 14 residues. The CDR3 DNA reads as TGCAGCGTTGTCGCAGGGGCGGCTAATGAAAAACTGTTTTTT. It specifies CSVVAGAANEKLFF.

This sequence joins TRBV27 and TRBJ2-7, with D possibly TRBD1 on 6 matching bases. The V end lost 2 bases, the J end lost 5 bases, and 13 bases lay between the germline ends. The CDR3 is 14 amino acids. Germline V gene sequence: CDR1 MNHEY, CDR2 SMNVEV (reference sequence). CDR3 bases: TGTGCCAGCAGTTTAGGGGGCAGTGCCGACGAGCAGTACTTC. Translation: CASSLGGSADEQYF.

The chain links TRBV13 to TRBJ2-1; D possibly corresponds to TRBD2 (5 bases). The germline V gene encodes CDR1 PRHDT and CDR2 FYEKMQ (reference sequence). There are 15 residues in the CDR3. Trimming took off 5 bases at V and 0 bases at J, with 11 bases between the two ends. This CDR3 is CASSPRSGSYNEQFF. In DNA form, the CDR3 reads TGTGCCAGCAGCCCGAGGAGCGGCTCCTACAATGAGCAGTTCTTC.

The CDR3 reads CASSSDTSQETQYF. The CDR3 DNA reads TGTGCCAGCAGCTCGGACACATCCCAAGAGACCCAGTACTTC. This rearrangement joins TRBV5-6 to TRBJ2-5, with D perhaps TRBD1 (5 bases). Trimming took off 3 bases at V and 1 base at J, with 10 bases between the two ends. CDR3 length: 14 amino acids. The germline V gene encodes CDR1 SGHDT and CDR2 YYEEEE.

The CDR3 here is CAISESLISRGGFDTQYF. In DNA, the CDR3 is TGTGCCATCAGTGAGTCGCTCATCTCGAGGGGGGGTTTCGATACGCAGTATTTT. The chain has TRBV10-3 and TRBJ2-3, with a possible D match to TRBD2 (7 bases). CDR1 is ENHRY and CDR2 is SYGVKD in the germline V gene. The CDR3 is 18 amino acids. Trimming took 0 bases from V and 6 from J, leaving 22 bases between them.

The chain combines TRBV5-1 with TRBJ1-5, with D tentatively TRBD1 (5 bases). Germline assignment: CDR1 SGHRS and CDR2 YFSETQ. The CDR3 extends over 14 amino acids. V shed 3 bases and J shed 4 bases, with 11 bases lying between them. The CDR3 loop is CASSSGLLNQPQHF. The CDR3 DNA follows: TGCGCCAGCAGCTCGGGACTTCTTAATCAGCCCCAGCATTTT.